A single sample gave rise to the 25 T cell receptor beta chains below, sequenced in a study of human T cells and chemical hapten exposure. TCRdb re-analysed the RACE reads in MiXCR, keeping a single row per CDR3 protein. The table has tens of thousands of distinct CDR3 sequences, around 7% seen once; the top ten hold over 1.5%. The sample's time point: pre-sensitization, week 0. Stated treatment: therapeutic diphenylcyclopropenone sensitization with weekly scalp DPC. The source was whole blood, collected in connection with sensitization to the hapten diphenylcyclopropenone (DPC). The receptors originated from a woman under 40 with alopecia areata. Some clones in this sample may be carry-over from other donors' samples.

This clonotype was counted only a few times. In DNA, the CDR3 is TGTGCCAGCAGCTCCGCAGGGACCCCCTACGAGCAGTACTTC. This translates into CASSSAGTPYEQYF. The chain uses TRBV7-2 and TRBJ2-7, with D perhaps given as TRBD1 or TRBD2 (5 bases each). Trimming cost V 4 bases and J 2 bases, with 12 bases left between them. This CDR3 has 14 residues. CDR1 and CDR2 from the germline V gene are SGHTA and FQGNSA.

This clonotype was seen ten or more times. V usage is TRBV5-4 and J usage is TRBJ2-7; TRBD1 matches at 7 bases. Trimming at V came to 4 bases and at J to 0 bases, leaving 4 bases not matched to a gene. CDR3 length equals 14 residues. Germline CDR1 and CDR2: SGHNT and YYREEE (reference sequence). The DNA of the CDR3 is TGTGCCAGCAGCCCGACAGGGTCCTCCTACGAGCAGTACTTC. It is translated as CASSPTGSSYEQYF.

Ten or more counts support this clonotype. The chain combines TRBV5-1 with TRBJ2-5, with 13 bases lining up with TRBD2. Trimming took 2 bases from V and 5 from J; bases not matched to a gene: 3. The CDR3 is 15 amino acids. The germline CDR1 and CDR2 sequences are SGHRS and YFSETQ. The chain's CDR3 is CASSLLAGGPETQYF. CDR3 DNA sequence: TGCGCCAGCAGCTTACTAGCGGGGGGGCCTGAGACCCAGTACTTC.

This clonotype was found a few times. V usage is TRBV7-3 and J usage is TRBJ2-3; 9 bases map to TRBD2. V lost 6 bases, J lost 3 bases, and 7 bases stayed unmatched. Germline loops: CDR1 SGHTA, CDR2 FQGTGA. The length of the CDR3 is 15 residues. CDR3 sequence reads: CASSSAGGRTDTQYF. CDR3 nucleotides: TGTGCCAGCAGTTCGGCGGGGGGGAGAACAGATACGCAGTATTTT.

This clonotype was counted at least ten times. The V and J genes are TRBV5-1 and TRBJ1-1; D possibly corresponds to TRBD1 (5 bases). Trimming took off 3 bases at V and 10 bases at J, with 22 bases between the two ends. Germline V gene data show CDR1 as SGHRS and CDR2 as YFSETQ. This CDR3 has 15 amino acids. The chain's CDR3 is CASSYIFGGESAAFF. Written as DNA, the CDR3 is TGCGCCAGCAGCTATATATTTGGGGGAGAGAGCGCAGCTTTCTTT.

As to this clonotype: A much larger clone lies one base from this, so it may be a read error. This chain joins TRBV18 and TRBJ1-3; a weak D match, TRBD1 (6 bases). Germline CDR1 reads KGHSH; CDR2 reads LQKENI. The CDR3 has 13 amino acids. V lost 2 bases to trimming and J lost 4 bases, with 6 bases between them. CDR3 sequence (DNA): TGTGCCAGCTCACCAGGGGGCGGAAACACCATATATTTT. Residues: CASSPGGGNTIYF. Filled out from reference TRBV18 and TRBJ1-3, the complete variable domain reads NAGVMQNPRHLVRRRGQEARLRCSPMKGHSHVYWYRQLPEEGLKFMVYLQKENIIDESGMPKERFSAEFPKEGPSILRIQQVVRGDSAAYFCASSPGGGNTIYFGEGSWLTVV.

This clonotype has only a few counts. The chain recombines TRBV20-1 with TRBJ1-1; weak D call: TRBD1 (6 bases). The V gene lost 4 bases and the J gene lost 1 base, with 10 bases spanning the gap. Germline V lookup: CDR1 DFQATT, CDR2 SNEGSKA (reference sequence). The length of the CDR3 is 13 residues. This CDR3 reads CSAIGQPNTEAFF. The CDR3 bases are TGCAGTGCTATTGGACAGCCGAACACTGAAGCTTTCTTT.

This clonotype appeared many times. This rearrangement joins TRBV20-1 to TRBJ1-1, with no clear D. V was trimmed by 0 bases and J by 1 base, leaving 9 bases between them. The CDR3 is made up of 14 amino acids. Germline V gene sequence: CDR1 DFQATT, CDR2 SNEGSKA (reference sequence). For the CDR3, the DNA is TGCAGTGCTAGAGATCCCCCAGCGAACACTGAAGCTTTCTTT. It specifies CSARDPPANTEAFF.

CDR3 in amino acids: CASSPGLSRGEQYF. As DNA, the CDR3 is TGTGCCAGCAGCCCCGGACTCTCCCGGGGCGAGCAGTACTTC. The genes are TRBV11-2 and TRBJ2-7; possibly TRBD2 for D (5 bases). The CDR3 has 14 residues. The germline CDR1 and CDR2 sequences are SGHAT and FQNNGV. The V gene lost 5 bases and the J gene lost 6 bases, with 17 bases spanning the gap.

As concerns this clonotype: This could be a read error, since a much larger clone is one nucleotide away. V and J are TRBV7-9 and TRBJ2-7, with D maybe TRBD1 (6 bases). The CDR3 consists of 15 residues. The V gene's germline CDR1 is SEHNR and CDR2 FQNEAQ (reference sequence). Trimming removed 4 bases from V and 5 bases from J, with 18 bases in between. This CDR3 is CASSSTLDSRDEQYF. For the CDR3, the DNA is TGTGCCAGCAGCTCGACACTGGACAGTAGGGACGAGCAGTACTTC.

This clonotype was counted at least ten times. The chain combines TRBV20-1 with TRBJ2-3, with no clear D. The CDR3 has 13 residues. Germline V gene lookup returns CDR1 DFQATT and CDR2 SNEGSKA (reference sequence). V lost 0 bases and J 6 bases, leaving 10 bases between the germline ends. The CDR3 is CSARDNLGDTQYF. CDR3 in DNA: TGCAGTGCTAGAGATAATTTGGGGGATACGCAGTATTTT.

There are many counts of this clonotype. The chain couples TRBV2 to TRBJ2-3; D perhaps matches TRBD2 (7 bases). The CDR3 has 13 amino acids. In germline, CDR1 is SNHLY, CDR2 FYNNEI. Trimming cost V 8 bases and J 3 bases, with 12 bases left between them. The CDR3 loop is CASGGAQTDTQYF. CDR3 sequence (DNA): TGTGCCAGCGGGGGGGCGCAGACAGATACGCAGTATTTT.

This clonotype has ten or more counts. The chain joins TRBV9 to TRBJ1-1; 11 bases align to TRBD1. This CDR3 has 14 residues. Unmatched junction bases numbered 9, after V lost 4 bases and J lost 10 bases. CDR1 SGDLS and CDR2 YYNGEE come from the germline V gene. The CDR3, as DNA: TGTGCCAGCAGCACCCGCTGGGACAGGGGGATAGCTTTCTTT. Residues: CASSTRWDRGIAFF.

This clonotype was recorded many times. V gene TRBV7-3 combines with J gene TRBJ1-6; D gene ambiguous. The V and J ends lost 1 base and 8 bases respectively, with 6 bases between them. Germline V gene sequence: CDR1 SGHTA, CDR2 FQGTGA. The CDR3 extends over 13 amino acids. The CDR3 loop reads CASSLITDSPLHF. The CDR3 DNA follows: TGTGCCAGCAGCTTAATTACAGATTCACCCCTCCACTTT. Based on the CDR3 plus reference TRBV7-3 and TRBJ1-6, the full variable domain is GAGVSQTPSNKVTEKGKYVELRCDPISGHTALYWYRQSLGQGPEFLIYFQGTGAADDSGLPNDRFFAVRPEGSVSTLKIQRTERGDSAVYLCASSLITDSPLHFGNGTRLTVT.

There are a few counts of this clonotype. V usage is TRBV20-1 and J usage is TRBJ1-2; D is perhaps TRBD1 (6 bases). In germline, CDR1 is DFQATT, CDR2 SNEGSKA (reference sequence). This CDR3 has 13 residues. V lost 6 bases to trimming and J lost 0 bases, with 11 bases between them. This CDR3 is CSARTVTNYGYTF. Here the CDR3 DNA reads TGCAGTGCGCGGACAGTTACTAACTATGGCTACACCTTC.

In this sample, this clonotype turned up many times. The chain links TRBV9 to TRBJ1-3; 7 nucleotides agree with TRBD1. There are 17 residues in the CDR3. Germline V gene sequence: CDR1 SGDLS, CDR2 YYNGEE. V gave up 0 bases and J gave up 4 bases; unmatched junction bases: 10. CDR3 sequence: CASSVDPLTGSGNTIYF. In DNA, the CDR3 is TGTGCCAGCAGCGTAGACCCATTGACAGGGTCAGGAAACACCATATATTTT.

This clonotype has ten or more counts. V is TRBV3-1 and J is TRBJ1-1, with a weak D call TRBD1 (5 bases). Germline loops: CDR1 LGHDT, CDR2 YNNKEL (reference sequence). The CDR3 contains 15 residues. Trimming left V 4 bases short and J 0 bases short, with 12 bases between. The CDR3 here is CASSRLTVMNTEAFF. Written as DNA, the CDR3 is TGTGCCAGCAGCCGATTGACAGTCATGAACACTGAAGCTTTCTTT.

This clonotype was seen repeatedly, ten times or more. CDR3 sequence reads: CASSRDRIMDGYTF. As DNA, the CDR3 is TGTGCCAGCAGCCGGGACAGGATTATGGACGGCTACACCTTC. The chain has TRBV21-1 and TRBJ1-2; TRBD1 reflects the table's D call only, with no check against the DNA. TRBV21-1 is labeled a pseudogene. The CDR3 is 14 amino acids.

In its sample, this clonotype was seen many times. The rearrangement uses TRBV12-3 or TRBV12-4 and TRBJ2-7; 9 nucleotides match TRBD2. V dropped 2 bases and J dropped 6; count of bases not matched to a gene: 2. CDR3 size: 13 residues. The CDR3 loop reads CASSLLAGVEQYF. CDR3 DNA: TGTGCCAGCAGTTTATTAGCGGGGGTCGAGCAGTACTTC.

This clonotype was detected many times. The V and J genes are TRBV12-3 or TRBV12-4 and TRBJ2-7, with no clear D. The CDR3 has 13 residues. V was trimmed by 8 bases and J by 3 bases, leaving 14 bases between them. CDR3 loop: CASQARSGYEQYF. The CDR3 coding sequence is TGTGCCAGCCAGGCCCGGTCGGGCTACGAGCAGTACTTC.

This clonotype occurred many times. This chain uses TRBV7-9 with TRBJ2-7; D is unclear. Trimming left V 5 bases short and J 5 bases short, with 16 bases between. Germline CDR1 is SEHNR and CDR2 is FQNEAQ (reference sequence). The CDR3 has 14 amino acids. CDR3 sequence reads: CASSPVPPGHEQYF. The CDR3 DNA reads as TGTGCCAGCAGCCCGGTCCCGCCGGGCCACGAGCAGTACTTC.

In its sample, this clonotype was seen a few times. The chain combines TRBV18 with TRBJ1-1; D ambiguous. Between the trimmed V and J ends, which lost 4 bases and 2 bases, there was a span of 17 bases. The CDR3 is 16 residues long. Germline CDR1 reads KGHSH; CDR2 reads LQKENI. The DNA for the CDR3 is TGTGCCAGCTCACGTTCGGATGGGAGGATTAACACTGAAGCTTTCTTT. This codes for CASSRSDGRINTEAFF.

This clonotype was seen repeatedly, ten times or more. CDR3 bases: TGCAGTGCTTCCGGACAGGGATGGTCCACTGAAGCTTTCTTT. Amino acid sequence: CSASGQGWSTEAFF. This sequence joins TRBV20-1 and TRBJ1-1, with 8 nucleotides matching TRBD1. The V and J ends lost 5 bases and 4 bases, in that order; junction bases with no gene match: 9. This CDR3 has 14 residues. Looked up from germline, CDR1 is DFQATT and CDR2 is SNEGSKA (reference sequence).

The table lists this clonotype with a few counts. V and J are TRBV29-1 and TRBJ1-1, with D unclear. The CDR3 length is 11 residues. CDR1 and CDR2 (germline): SQVTM, ANQGSEA. The V end was cut by 7 bases, the J end by 6 bases, with 12 bases between. This CDR3 reads CSGGEGSEAFF. The CDR3 coding sequence is TGCAGCGGTGGCGAAGGGTCTGAAGCTTTCTTT. Based on the CDR3 plus reference TRBV29-1 and TRBJ1-1, the full variable domain is SAVISQKPSRDICQRGTSLTIQCQVDSQVTMMFWYRQQPGQSLTLIATANQGSEATYESGFVIDKFPISRPNLTFSTLTVSNMSPEDSSIYLCSGGEGSEAFFGQGTRLTVV.

This clonotype was found many times. The CDR3 region is CSARDWGVSIDTQYF. The CDR3 nucleotides read TGCAGTGCTAGAGATTGGGGGGTTTCGATAGATACGCAGTATTTT. The rearrangement joins TRBV20-1 to TRBJ2-3; possibly TRBD2 for D (6 bases). Germline V gene lookup returns CDR1 DFQATT and CDR2 SNEGSKA (reference sequence). Trimming removed 0 bases at V and 5 bases at J, with 15 bases between. The CDR3 runs 15 residues.